In its sample, the clone carrying this T cell receptor beta chain was seen many times. This record comes from a study of T-cell reconstitution after alpha-beta-depleted transplantation in children. TCRbeta library construction was performed incorporating unique molecular identifiers. TCRdb itself ran the PCR reads through MiXCR, one entry per CDR3 protein. The sample includes fewer than 400,000 distinct CDR3 sequences, roughly 22% of them seen just once. The CDR3 is made up of 17 amino acids. Germline CDR1 reads MNHEY; CDR2 reads SVGAGI. The V and J ends lost 2 bases and 3 bases respectively, with 19 bases between them.

The sample here was PBMCs from the stem cell graft donor, taken from the stem cell graft. The chain recombines TRBV6-5 with TRBJ1-1, with D possibly matching TRBD1 (6 bases). The source is a human donor who donated a stem cell graft to a child with acute myeloid leukemia. The CDR3, as DNA: TGTGCCAGCAGTTACGCCTGGCTGGGGGGGCTTGACACTGAAGCTTTCTTT. It is translated as CASSYAWLGGLDTEAFF.